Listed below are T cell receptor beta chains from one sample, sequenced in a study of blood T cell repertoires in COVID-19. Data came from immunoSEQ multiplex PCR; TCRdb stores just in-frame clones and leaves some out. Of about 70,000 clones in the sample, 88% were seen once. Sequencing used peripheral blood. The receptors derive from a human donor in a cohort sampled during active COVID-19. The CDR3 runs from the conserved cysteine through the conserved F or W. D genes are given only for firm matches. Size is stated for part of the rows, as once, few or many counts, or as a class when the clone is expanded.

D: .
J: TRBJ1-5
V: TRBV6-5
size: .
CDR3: CASHWDLDYQPQHF
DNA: TGTGCCAGTCATTGGGACTTAGATTATCAGCCCCAGCATTTT

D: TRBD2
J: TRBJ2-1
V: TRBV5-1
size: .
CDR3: CASSLFPGGGYNEQFF
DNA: TGCGCCAGCAGCTTGTTCCCGGGAGGAGGCTACAATGAGCAGTTCTTC

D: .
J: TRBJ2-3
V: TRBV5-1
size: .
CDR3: CASSLARDTQYF
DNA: TGCGCCAGCAGCTTGGCCAGGGATACGCAGTATTTT

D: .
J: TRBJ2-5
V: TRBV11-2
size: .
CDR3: CASSSLEGYQETQYF
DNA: TGTGCCAGCAGCTCCCTCGAGGGATACCAAGAGACCCAGTACTTC

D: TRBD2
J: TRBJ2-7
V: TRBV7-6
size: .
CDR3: CASSLVLAGEAYEQYF
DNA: TGTGCCAGCAGCCTTGTACTAGCGGGAGAAGCTTACGAGCAGTACTTC

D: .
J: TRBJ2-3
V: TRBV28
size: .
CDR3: CASSLIGSAQSTDTQYF
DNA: TGTGCCAGCAGTTTAATCGGGTCAGCCCAAAGCACAGATACGCAGTATTTT

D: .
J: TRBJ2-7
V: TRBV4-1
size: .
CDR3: CASSYRVLYEQYF
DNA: TGCGCCAGCAGCTACCGGGTCCTCTACGAGCAGTACTTC

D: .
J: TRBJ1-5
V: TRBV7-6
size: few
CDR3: CASSLGGYQPQHF
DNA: TGTGCCAGCAGCTTAGGAGGATACCAGCCCCAGCATTTT

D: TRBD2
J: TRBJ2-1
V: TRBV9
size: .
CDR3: CASSSQRESNEQFF
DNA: TGTGCCAGCAGCTCTCAGCGGGAGTCAAATGAGCAGTTCTTC

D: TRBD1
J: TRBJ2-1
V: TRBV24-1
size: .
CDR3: CATSDGTAIFDEQFF
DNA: TGTGCCACCAGTGATGGGACAGCGATATTCGATGAGCAGTTCTTC

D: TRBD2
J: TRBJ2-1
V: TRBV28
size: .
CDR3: CASSLGTSGQFF
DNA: TGTGCCAGCAGTTTGGGGACTAGCGGGCAGTTCTTC

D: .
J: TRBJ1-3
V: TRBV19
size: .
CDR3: CASSWTEISGNTIYF
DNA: TGTGCCAGTAGCTGGACAGAAATCTCTGGAAACACCATATATTTT

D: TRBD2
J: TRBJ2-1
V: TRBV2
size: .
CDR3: CASSSGTSPWNEQFF
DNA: TGTGCCAGCAGCTCCGGGACTAGCCCCTGGAATGAGCAGTTCTTC

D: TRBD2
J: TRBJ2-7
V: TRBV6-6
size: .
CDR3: CASSLGLAGWYEQYF
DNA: TGTGCCAGCAGCCTGGGACTAGCGGGTTGGTACGAGCAGTACTTC

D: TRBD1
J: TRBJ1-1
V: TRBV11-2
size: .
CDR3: CASSLGQGYTEAFF
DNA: TGTGCCAGCAGCTTGGGACAGGGATACACTGAAGCTTTCTTT

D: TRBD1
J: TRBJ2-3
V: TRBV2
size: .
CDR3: CASRRTGSTDTQYF
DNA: TGTGCCAGCAGGAGGACAGGTAGCACAGATACGCAGTATTTT

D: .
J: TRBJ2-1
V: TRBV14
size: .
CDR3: CASSPGGIYNEQFF
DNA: TGTGCCAGCAGCCCCGGAGGGATTTACAATGAGCAGTTCTTC

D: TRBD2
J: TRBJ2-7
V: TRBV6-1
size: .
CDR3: CASSEVRGGGYYEQYF
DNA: TGTGCCAGCAGTGAAGTGAGGGGCGGGGGATACTACGAGCAGTACTTC

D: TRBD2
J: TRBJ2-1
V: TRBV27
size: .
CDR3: CASRPLLAGGPREQFF
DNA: TGTGCCAGCAGGCCCTTACTAGCGGGAGGGCCTCGGGAGCAGTTCTTC

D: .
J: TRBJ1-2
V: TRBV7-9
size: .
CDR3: CASNTVGVNYGYTF
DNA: TGTGCCAGCAACACCGTCGGGGTTAACTATGGCTACACCTTC

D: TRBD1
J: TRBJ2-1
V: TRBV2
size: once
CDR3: CASRGDSASYNEQFF
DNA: TGTGCCAGCAGAGGGGACAGTGCCTCCTACAATGAGCAGTTCTTC

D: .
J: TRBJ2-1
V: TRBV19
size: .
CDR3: CASSIASRGYNEQFF
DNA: TGTGCCAGTAGTATAGCCTCGCGGGGATACAATGAGCAGTTCTTC

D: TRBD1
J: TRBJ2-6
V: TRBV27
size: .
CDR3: CASSLGQGAAGANVLTF
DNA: TGTGCCAGCAGTTTGGGACAGGGGGCTGCTGGGGCCAACGTCCTGACTTTC

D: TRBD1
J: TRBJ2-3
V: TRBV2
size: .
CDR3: CASSGQGKDSTQYF
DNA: TGTGCCAGCAGTGGACAGGGTAAAGACTCTACGCAGTATTTT

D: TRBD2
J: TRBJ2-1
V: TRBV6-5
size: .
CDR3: CATEAGGLNEQFF
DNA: TGTGCCACCGAAGCGGGAGGGCTTAATGAGCAGTTCTTC